A single T cell receptor (beta chain) is shown here with its context. Its antigen remains unidentified. This sample is drawn from a study of T cell responses to AZD1222 COVID-19 vaccine. Study findings and constraints: Breadth and depth of Spike-specific TCRs rose after two AZD1222 doses. The peak T cell response came first, and repertoires were sampled only after it.

Profiled with immunoSEQ multiplex PCR; TCRdb holds only in-frame clones, not every one. The sample consists of under 200,000 clones, over 85% of them appearing once. Germline values: CDR1 SEHNR, CDR2 FQNEAQ (reference sequence). The CDR3 sequence is 14 residues long. Trimming shortened V by 4 bases and J by 7 bases, and 16 bases separated the two germline ends. This specimen was peripheral blood, taken on day 0 of AZD1222 vaccination. The chain recombines TRBV7-9 with TRBJ1-2; D uncertain. The TCR originated in an adult in good health. The CDR3 loop is CASSSAIDFGGYTF. CDR3 in DNA: TGTGCCAGCAGCTCTGCAATCGACTTTGGTGGCTACACCTTC.